Below are 3 T cell receptor beta chains sequenced from a single sample in a study of blood T cell repertoires in COVID-19. Sequencing was performed with immunoSEQ multiplex PCR; in TCRdb, only in-frame clones are kept and a portion is missing. In the table there are under 250,000 clones, roughly 87% of which are singletons. The sample was PBMCs or T cells enriched from blood (not recorded which). The receptors originated from a woman younger than 45 with acute COVID-19.

This clone was recorded only once. The chain uses TRBV30 and TRBJ1-2; 7 positions match TRBD1. Germline assignment: CDR1 GTSNPN and CDR2 SVGIG (reference sequence). J was trimmed by 1 base and V by 8 bases; bases with no gene match: 4. The CDR3 length is 12 residues. CDR3 sequence reads: CAGTGDNYGYTF. The CDR3 coding sequence is TGTGCCGGTACAGGGGATAACTATGGCTACACCTTC.

The J gene is TRBJ2-7, the V gene TRBV27, with D perhaps matching TRBD1 (5 bases). CDR3 length equals 13 residues. The V end lost 7 bases, the J end lost 2 bases, and 12 bases lay between the germline ends. In germline, CDR1 is MNHEY, CDR2 SMNVEV (reference sequence). The CDR3 DNA reads TGTGCCAGCAAAAAGGGGCTCGCCTACGAGCAGTACTTC. It translates to CASKKGLAYEQYF.

Only one count was recorded for this clone. The chain links TRBV11-2 to TRBJ1-1; TRBD1 agrees at 7 bases. The CDR3 is made up of 12 amino acids. Germline V lookup: CDR1 SGHAT, CDR2 FQNNGV. After removal of 6 bases from V and 10 bases from J, the junction contained 8 bases not matched to a gene. The CDR3 DNA reads as TGTGCCAGCAGTAAAGACAGGGATGGAGCTTTCTTT. Translated: CASSKDRDGAFF.